This TCR beta chain was found in a study of glioma-infiltrating T cells. About the study: Dexamethasone exposure before glioma surgery was limited to six or fewer days.

The CDR3 length is 17 residues. Germline assignment: CDR1 LGHNA and CDR2 YNFKEQ. A remark on this clonotype: The germline gene is not matched at one end of the junction; a read error may be the cause.

Using RNA template, CDR3s of TCR alpha and beta were amplified with iRepertoire arm-PCR. TCRdb analysed the multiplex PCR reads with MiXCR anew, one entry per CDR3 protein. Altogether 300,000 to 450,000 distinct CDR3 sequences are present, roughly two fifths being singletons, with the ten largest covering 12%. The sequenced sample consisted of glioma tissue, nonneoplastic brain tissue, or PBMCs (not recorded which). V and J are TRBV4-2 and TRBJ1-1; a weak D match, TRBD1 (6 bases). The clonotype was recovered from a human donor with low-grade glioma or glioblastoma, undergoing nonglioma brain surgery, or in good health (not recorded which). Here the CDR3 reads CASCQELGASLNTEAFF. DNA of the CDR3: TGTGCCAGCTGCCAAGAACTGGGGGCCAGCCTGAACACTGAAGCTTTCTTT.